This T cell receptor (beta chain) was found in a study of blood T cell repertoires in COVID-19. Study overall: Nucleic acid was either cDNA or gDNA, and it came from T cells, B-cell-depleted T cells, or PBMCs.

The ends lost 4 bases at V and 8 bases at J; junction bases unmatched: 6. The CDR3 consists of 12 residues. Germline loops: CDR1 GTSNPN, CDR2 SVGIG (reference sequence). As handled by the study authors: The assay estimated nucleated cells by amplifying reference gene primers. Data came from immunoSEQ multiplex PCR; TCRdb stores just in-frame clones and leaves some out. V, J and clone size are taken as reported in that table, and D and trimming were inferred from the DNA itself. The table lists 350,000 to 450,000 clones, approximately 91% of them singletons. Material: PBMCs or T cells enriched from blood (not recorded which). This sequence was found in a woman between 35 and 50 years old who had been exposed to COVID-19. V is TRBV30 and J is TRBJ1-2; 8 nucleotides line up with TRBD1. The CDR3 DNA is TGTGCCTGGAACCAGGGGGCGCGAGGCTACACCTTC. Residues: CAWNQGARGYTF.